This entry lists 10 T cell receptor beta chains sequenced from one sample in a study of beta chain features in type 1 diabetes. Expressed TCRB transcripts were sequenced, since all the RNA that had been isolated was reverse transcribed. The data were produced by immunoSEQ multiplex PCR, yet TCRdb's version contains in-frame clones alone and is incomplete. This sample carries 200,000 to 250,000 clones, 25% to 30% of them seen once, and the ten largest clones take roughly 4%. The sample taken for sequencing was central memory CD4+ T cells from blood. The receptor source for this set is a young man in good health.

The V gene is TRBV29-1, the J gene TRBJ2-7; unclear D gene. Trimming pared 7 bases from V and 7 bases from J, leaving 17 bases between. The CDR3 sequence is 12 residues long. Germline-derived CDR1 and CDR2 are SQVTM and ANQGSEA. CDR3: CSASPLGREQYF. The DNA of the CDR3 is TGCAGCGCATCGCCCCTCGGAAGGGAGCAGTACTTC.

This clone was seen a handful of times. This sequence joins TRBV7-8 and TRBJ1-1; a possible D gene is TRBD1 (5 bases). This CDR3 is built from 15 residues. Deletions cut 2 bases from V and 1 base from J, with 11 bases between. Per germline, CDR1 SGHVS and CDR2 FQNEAQ. The CDR3 nucleotides read TGTGCCAGCAGCTTATTCTTGGGGGGGAACACTGAAGCTTTCTTT. The encoded protein is CASSLFLGGNTEAFF.

Only a few counts were recorded for this clone. V usage is TRBV6-5 and J usage is TRBJ2-1, with D perhaps matching TRBD1 (5 bases). V was shortened by 4 bases and J by 7 bases, with 20 bases between the two germline ends. Germline V CDR1 and CDR2: MNHEY, SVGAGI. CDR3 length equals 16 residues. The CDR3 nucleotides are TGTGCCAGCAGTTCCCCGGGTGGTGCCCAGGGTAATGAGCAGTTCTTC. Translating it yields CASSSPGGAQGNEQFF.

The gene calls are TRBV6-1 and TRBJ2-7; TRBD1 matches 8 bases. V was pared by 2 bases and J by 2 bases, with 11 bases of the junction left unmatched. The CDR3 is 17 amino acids. The germline gives CDR1 MNHNS, CDR2 SASEGT. The CDR3 DNA reads as TGTGCCAGCAGTGAAATCGACGTGGGCAGGGGGCCCTACGAGCAGTACTTC. It yields the protein CASSEIDVGRGPYEQYF.

The gene calls are TRBV30 and TRBJ1-2; D unclear. With 1 base removed from V and 8 bases from J, the gap between germline ends came to 5 bases. CDR1 is GTSNPN, CDR2 SVGIG, per germline (reference sequence). The CDR3 is 10 residues long. CDR3 bases: TGTGCCTGGAGTGCAGGAGGCTACACCTTC. Translation: CAWSAGGYTF.

This clone came up a few times. This chain joins TRBV4-3 and TRBJ2-2, with 7 positions matching TRBD2. This CDR3 contains 19 residues. With V trimmed by 2 bases and J by 2 bases, 14 bases remained unmatched. In germline, CDR1 is LGHNA, CDR2 YSLEER. The CDR3 is CASSQTGSGVNLNTGELFF. CDR3 coding DNA: TGCGCCAGCAGCCAAACGGGAAGCGGGGTAAACCTTAACACCGGGGAGCTGTTTTTT.

The chain links TRBV30 to TRBJ2-7; TRBD2 agrees at 8 bases. This CDR3 region has 13 residues. The V gene's germline CDR1 is GTSNPN and CDR2 SVGIG (reference sequence). Trimming at V came to 3 bases and at J to 6 bases, leaving 7 bases not matched to a gene. The CDR3 DNA reads TGTGCCTGGAGGGCGGGACTAGTTCTCGAGCAGTACTTC. This codes for CAWRAGLVLEQYF.

The chain has TRBV21-1 and TRBJ2-7; the D call of TRBD2 is as the table states it, not checked on the DNA. TRBV21-1 is listed as a pseudogene. This CDR3 comprises 12 residues. The CDR3 coding sequence is TGTGCCAGCAGCAAAGCCGTCTACGAGCAGTACTTC. This sequence encodes CASSKAVYEQYF.

This clone turned up a few times. The V call is TRBV28, the J call TRBJ1-2; 8 bases map to TRBD1. The trim removed 6 bases at V and 6 bases at J, leaving 9 bases unmatched. Germline V lookup: CDR1 MDHEN, CDR2 SYDVKM. This CDR3 comprises 14 residues. The CDR3 sequence: CASSRRDRFNGYTF. CDR3 sequence (DNA): TGTGCCAGCAGCAGGAGGGACAGGTTTAATGGCTACACCTTC.

This clone was seen just once. The chain uses TRBV5-1 and TRBJ2-1, with a tentative D call TRBD2 (5 bases). CDR3 length: 15 residues. The germline V gene encodes CDR1 SGHRS and CDR2 YFSETQ. V was pared by 0 bases and J by 4 bases, with 11 bases between. CDR3 nucleotides: TGCGCCAGCAGCTTGGTAGCTGGGAGTTACAATGAGCAGTTCTTC. Amino acid sequence: CASSLVAGSYNEQFF.